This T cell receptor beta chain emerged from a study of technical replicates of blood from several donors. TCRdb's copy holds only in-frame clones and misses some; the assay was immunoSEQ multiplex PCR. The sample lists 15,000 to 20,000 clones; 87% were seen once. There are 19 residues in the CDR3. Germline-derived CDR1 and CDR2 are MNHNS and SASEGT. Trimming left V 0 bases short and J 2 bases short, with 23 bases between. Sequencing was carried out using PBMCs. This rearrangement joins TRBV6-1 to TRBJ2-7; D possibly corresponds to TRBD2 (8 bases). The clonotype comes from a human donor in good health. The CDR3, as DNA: TGTGCCAGCAGTGAAGCCCCCGACAGGGCAAGTAGCGGGACCTACGAGCAGTACTTC. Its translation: CASSEAPDRASSGTYEQYF.